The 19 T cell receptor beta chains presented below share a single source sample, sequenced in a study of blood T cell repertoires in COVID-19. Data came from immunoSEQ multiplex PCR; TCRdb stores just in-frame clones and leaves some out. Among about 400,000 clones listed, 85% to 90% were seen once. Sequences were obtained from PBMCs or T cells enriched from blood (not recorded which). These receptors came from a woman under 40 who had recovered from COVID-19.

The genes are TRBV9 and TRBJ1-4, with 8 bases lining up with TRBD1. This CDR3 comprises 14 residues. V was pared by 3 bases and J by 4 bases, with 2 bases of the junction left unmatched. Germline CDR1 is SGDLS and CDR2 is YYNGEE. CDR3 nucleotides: TGTGCCAGCAGCGCGACAGGGGATAATGAAAAACTGTTTTTT. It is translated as CASSATGDNEKLFF.

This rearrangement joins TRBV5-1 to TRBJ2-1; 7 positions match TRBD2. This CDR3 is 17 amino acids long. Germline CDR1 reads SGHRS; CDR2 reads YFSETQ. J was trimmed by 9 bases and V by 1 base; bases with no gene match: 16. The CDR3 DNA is TGCGCCAGCAGCTTGAGTACCGCGGGAGTCTCAGGCGGTGAGCAGTTCTTC. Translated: CASSLSTAGVSGGEQFF. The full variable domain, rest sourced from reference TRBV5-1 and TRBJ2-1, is KAGVTQTPRYLIKTRGQQVTLSCSPISGHRSVSWYQQTPGQGLQFLFEYFSETQRNKGNFPGRFSGRQFSNSRSEMNVSTLELGDSALYLCASSLSTAGVSGGEQFFGPGTRLTVL.

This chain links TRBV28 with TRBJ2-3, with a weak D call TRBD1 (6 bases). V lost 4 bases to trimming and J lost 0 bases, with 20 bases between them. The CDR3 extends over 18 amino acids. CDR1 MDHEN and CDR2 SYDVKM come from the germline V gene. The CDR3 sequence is CASSSTPGTPSSTDTQYF. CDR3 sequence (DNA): TGTGCCAGCAGTTCTACTCCCGGGACACCCTCTAGCACAGATACGCAGTATTTT.

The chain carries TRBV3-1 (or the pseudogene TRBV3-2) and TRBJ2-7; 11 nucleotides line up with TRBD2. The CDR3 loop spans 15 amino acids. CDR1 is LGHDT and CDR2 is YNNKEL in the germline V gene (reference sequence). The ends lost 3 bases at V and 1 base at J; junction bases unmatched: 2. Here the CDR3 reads CASSHGLAGSYEQYF. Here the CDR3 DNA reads TGTGCCAGCAGCCACGGACTAGCGGGTTCCTACGAGCAGTACTTC.

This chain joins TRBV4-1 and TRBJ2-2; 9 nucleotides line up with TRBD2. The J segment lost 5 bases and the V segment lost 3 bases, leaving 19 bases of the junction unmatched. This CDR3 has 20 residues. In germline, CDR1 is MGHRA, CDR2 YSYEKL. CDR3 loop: CASSQTPSRGGGAGTGELFF. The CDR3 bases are TGCGCCAGCAGCCAGACCCCCTCCCGGGGCGGGGGGGCCGGGACCGGGGAGCTGTTTTTT.

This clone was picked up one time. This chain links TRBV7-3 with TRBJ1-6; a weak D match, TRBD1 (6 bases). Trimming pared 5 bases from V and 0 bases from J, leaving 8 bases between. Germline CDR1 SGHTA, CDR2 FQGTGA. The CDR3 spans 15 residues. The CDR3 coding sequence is TGTGCCAGCAGCCCACAGGGCTCCTATAATTCACCCCTCCACTTT. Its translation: CASSPQGSYNSPLHF.

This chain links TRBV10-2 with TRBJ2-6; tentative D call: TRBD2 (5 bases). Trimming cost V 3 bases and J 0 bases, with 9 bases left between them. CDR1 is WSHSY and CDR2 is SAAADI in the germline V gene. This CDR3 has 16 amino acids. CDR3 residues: CASSDRSGSGANVLTF. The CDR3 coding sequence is TGCGCCAGCAGTGATCGGAGCGGCTCTGGGGCCAACGTCCTGACTTTC.

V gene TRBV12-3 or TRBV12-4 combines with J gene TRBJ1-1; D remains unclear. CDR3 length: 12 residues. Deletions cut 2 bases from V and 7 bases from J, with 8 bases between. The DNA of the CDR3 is TGTGCCAGCAGTTTATCGAGGTTTGAAGCTTTCTTT. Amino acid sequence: CASSLSRFEAFF.

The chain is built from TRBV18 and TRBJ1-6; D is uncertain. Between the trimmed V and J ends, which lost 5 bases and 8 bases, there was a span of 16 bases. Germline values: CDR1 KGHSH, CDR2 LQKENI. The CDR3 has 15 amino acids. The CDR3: CASSTRANSDSPLHF. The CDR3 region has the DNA TGTGCCAGCTCAACCCGCGCGAATTCGGATTCACCCCTCCACTTT.

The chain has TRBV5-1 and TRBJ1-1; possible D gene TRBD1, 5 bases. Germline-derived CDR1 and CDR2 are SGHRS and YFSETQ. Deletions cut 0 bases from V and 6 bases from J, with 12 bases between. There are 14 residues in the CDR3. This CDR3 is CASSLGGRVPEAFF. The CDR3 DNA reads TGCGCCAGCAGCTTGGGGGGCAGGGTTCCTGAAGCTTTCTTT.

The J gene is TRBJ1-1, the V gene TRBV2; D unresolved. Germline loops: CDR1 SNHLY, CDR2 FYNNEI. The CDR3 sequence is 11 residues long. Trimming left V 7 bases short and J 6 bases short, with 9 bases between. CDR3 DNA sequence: TGTGCCAGCACCTACCAAGCTGAAGCTTTCTTT. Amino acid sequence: CASTYQAEAFF.

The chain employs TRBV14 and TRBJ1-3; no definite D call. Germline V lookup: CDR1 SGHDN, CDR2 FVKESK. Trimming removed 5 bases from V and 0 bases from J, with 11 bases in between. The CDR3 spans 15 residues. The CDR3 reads CASSYGSSSGNTIYF. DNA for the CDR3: TGTGCCAGCAGCTACGGGTCCAGCTCTGGAAACACCATATATTTT.

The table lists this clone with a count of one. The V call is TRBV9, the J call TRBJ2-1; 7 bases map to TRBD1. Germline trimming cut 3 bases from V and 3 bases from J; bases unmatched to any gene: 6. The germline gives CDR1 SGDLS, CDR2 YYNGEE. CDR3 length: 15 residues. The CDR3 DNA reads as TGTGCCAGCAGCGCCAGGGGGTCGGTCTACAATGAGCAGTTCTTC. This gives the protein CASSARGSVYNEQFF.

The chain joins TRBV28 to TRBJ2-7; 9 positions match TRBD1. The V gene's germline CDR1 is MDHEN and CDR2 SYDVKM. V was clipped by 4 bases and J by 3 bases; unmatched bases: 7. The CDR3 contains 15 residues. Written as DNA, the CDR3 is TGTGCCAGCAGTTCTTCCGGGACAGGGCGCTACGAGCAGTACTTC. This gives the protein CASSSSGTGRYEQYF.

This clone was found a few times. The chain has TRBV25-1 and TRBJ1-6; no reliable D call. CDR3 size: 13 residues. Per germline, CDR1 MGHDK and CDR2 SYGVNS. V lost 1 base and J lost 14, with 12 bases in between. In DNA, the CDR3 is TGTGCCAGCAGTGAATTTGCGGAACCGGCCCTCCACTTT. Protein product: CASSEFAEPALHF.

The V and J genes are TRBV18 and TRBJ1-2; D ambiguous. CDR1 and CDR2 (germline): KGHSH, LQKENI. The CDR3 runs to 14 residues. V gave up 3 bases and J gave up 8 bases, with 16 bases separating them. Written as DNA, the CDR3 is TGTGCCAGCTCACCTGAGGGAGAGGGTCGGGGCTACACCTTC. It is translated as CASSPEGEGRGYTF.

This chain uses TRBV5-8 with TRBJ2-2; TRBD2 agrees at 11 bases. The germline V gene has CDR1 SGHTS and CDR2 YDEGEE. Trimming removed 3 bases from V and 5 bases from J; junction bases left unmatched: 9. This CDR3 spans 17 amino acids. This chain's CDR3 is CASSWGSGRAGTGELFF. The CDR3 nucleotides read TGTGCCAGCAGCTGGGGTAGCGGGAGGGCCGGAACCGGGGAGCTGTTTTTT.

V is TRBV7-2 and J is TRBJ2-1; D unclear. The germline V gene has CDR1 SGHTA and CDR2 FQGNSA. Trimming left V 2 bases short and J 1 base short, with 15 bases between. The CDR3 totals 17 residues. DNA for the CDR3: TGTGCCAGCAGCTTATCGATTAGCAGCCGATCCTACAATGAGCAGTTCTTC. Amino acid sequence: CASSLSISSRSYNEQFF. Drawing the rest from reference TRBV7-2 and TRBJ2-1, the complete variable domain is GAGVSQSPSNKVTEKGKDVELRCDPISGHTALYWYRQSLGQGLEFLIYFQGNSAPDKSGLPSDRFSAERTGGSVSTLTIQRTQQEDSAVYLCASSLSISSRSYNEQFFGPGTRLTVL.

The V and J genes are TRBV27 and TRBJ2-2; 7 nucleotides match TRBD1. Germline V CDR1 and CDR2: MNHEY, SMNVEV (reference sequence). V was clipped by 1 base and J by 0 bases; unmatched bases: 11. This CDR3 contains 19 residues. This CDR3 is CASSLFGTARLTNTGELFF. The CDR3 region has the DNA TGTGCCAGCAGTTTATTTGGGACAGCAAGATTAACGAACACCGGGGAGCTGTTTTTT.